The source of this T cell receptor beta chain is a study of vaccination and CD4 T cells after COVID-19. Concerning this clonotype itself: Antigen specificity is unknown.

At the Johns Hopkins FTIC core, DNA taken from cultured CD4+ T cells was sequenced by way of the Oncomine TCR Beta short-read assay. Each CDR3 protein gets one entry after TCRdb re-called the PCR reads with MiXCR. The sample lists under 4,000 distinct CDR3 sequences; 17% were seen once. Germline V lookup: CDR1 SGHTA, CDR2 FQGTGA. CDR3 length equals 13 residues. Trimming stripped 5 bases from V and 5 bases from J, with 12 bases between. Treatment specified: approximately 10-day PBMC culture with coronavirus spike peptide pools or control peptides (ViraFEST assay). ViraFEST stimulated the growth of antigen-specific T cells using peptide pools and subsequently profiled their TCRs by sequencing.

The chain links TRBV7-3 to TRBJ2-5, with D perhaps TRBD1 (6 bases). Sequenced material: CD4+ T cells from blood, cultured in vitro. The TCR was taken from a human donor who had recovered from COVID-19. In nucleotides, the CDR3 is TGTGCCAGCAGCCCAGGGGTGGGGGAGACCCAGTACTTC. It is translated as CASSPGVGETQYF.